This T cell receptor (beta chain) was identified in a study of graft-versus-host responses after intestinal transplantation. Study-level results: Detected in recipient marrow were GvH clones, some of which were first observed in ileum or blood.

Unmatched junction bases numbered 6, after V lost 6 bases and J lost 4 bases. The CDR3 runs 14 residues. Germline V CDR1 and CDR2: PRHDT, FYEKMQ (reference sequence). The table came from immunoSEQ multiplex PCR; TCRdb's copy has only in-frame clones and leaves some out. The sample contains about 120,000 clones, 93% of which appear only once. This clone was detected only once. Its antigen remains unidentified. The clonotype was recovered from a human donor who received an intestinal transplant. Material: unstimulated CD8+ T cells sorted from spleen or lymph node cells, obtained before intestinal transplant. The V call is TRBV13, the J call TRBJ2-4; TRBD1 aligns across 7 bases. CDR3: CASSPDRDKNIQYF. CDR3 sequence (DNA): TGTGCCAGCAGTCCTGACAGGGATAAAAACATTCAGTACTTC.